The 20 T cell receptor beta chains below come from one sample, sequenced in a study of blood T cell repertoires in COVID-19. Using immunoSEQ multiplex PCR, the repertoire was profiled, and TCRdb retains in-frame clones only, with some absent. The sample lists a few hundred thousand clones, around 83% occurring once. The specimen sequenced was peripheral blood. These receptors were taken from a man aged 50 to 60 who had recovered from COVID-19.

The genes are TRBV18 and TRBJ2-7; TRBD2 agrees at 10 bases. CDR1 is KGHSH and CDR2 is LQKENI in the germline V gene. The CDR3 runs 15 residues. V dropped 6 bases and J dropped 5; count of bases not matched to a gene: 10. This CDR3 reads CASSPGLAGVNEQYF. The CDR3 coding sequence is TGTGCCAGCTCCCCGGGTCTAGCGGGAGTAAACGAGCAGTACTTC. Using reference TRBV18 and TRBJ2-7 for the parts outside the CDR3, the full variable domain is NAGVMQNPRHLVRRRGQEARLRCSPMKGHSHVYWYRQLPEEGLKFMVYLQKENIIDESGMPKERFSAEFPKEGPSILRIQQVVRGDSAAYFCASSPGLAGVNEQYFGPGTRLTVT.

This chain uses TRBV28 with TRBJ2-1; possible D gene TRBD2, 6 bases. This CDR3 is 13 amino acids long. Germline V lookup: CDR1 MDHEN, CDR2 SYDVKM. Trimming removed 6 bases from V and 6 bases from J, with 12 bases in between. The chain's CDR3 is CASRGSGPNEQFF. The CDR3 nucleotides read TGTGCCAGCAGGGGTAGCGGCCCCAATGAGCAGTTCTTC. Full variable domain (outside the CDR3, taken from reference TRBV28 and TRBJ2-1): DVKVTQSSRYLVKRTGEKVFLECVQDMDHENMFWYRQDPGLGLRLIYFSYDVKMKEKGDIPEGYSVSREKKERFSLILESASTNQTSMYLCASRGSGPNEQFFGPGTRLTVL.

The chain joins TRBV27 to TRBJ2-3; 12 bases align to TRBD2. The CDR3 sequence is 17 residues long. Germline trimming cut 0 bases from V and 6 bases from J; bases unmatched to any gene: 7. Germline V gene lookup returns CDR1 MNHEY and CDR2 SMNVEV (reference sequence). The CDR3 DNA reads TGTGCCAGCAGTTTATCCCTGGGACTAGCGGGTGCGGATACGCAGTATTTT. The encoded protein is CASSLSLGLAGADTQYF.

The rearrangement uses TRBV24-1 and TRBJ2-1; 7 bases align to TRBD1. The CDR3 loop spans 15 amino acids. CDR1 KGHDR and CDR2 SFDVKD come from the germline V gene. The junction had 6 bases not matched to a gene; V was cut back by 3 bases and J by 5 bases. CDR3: CATSDRGTANNEQFF. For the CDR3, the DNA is TGTGCCACCAGTGATCGAGGGACAGCTAACAATGAGCAGTTCTTC.

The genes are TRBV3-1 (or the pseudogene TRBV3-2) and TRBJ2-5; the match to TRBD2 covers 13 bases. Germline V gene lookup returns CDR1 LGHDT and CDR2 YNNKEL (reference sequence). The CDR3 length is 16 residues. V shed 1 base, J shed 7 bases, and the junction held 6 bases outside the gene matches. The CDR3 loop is CASSQVRTSGSGTQYF. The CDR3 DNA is TGTGCCAGCAGCCAAGTTAGGACTAGCGGGAGTGGGACCCAGTACTTC.

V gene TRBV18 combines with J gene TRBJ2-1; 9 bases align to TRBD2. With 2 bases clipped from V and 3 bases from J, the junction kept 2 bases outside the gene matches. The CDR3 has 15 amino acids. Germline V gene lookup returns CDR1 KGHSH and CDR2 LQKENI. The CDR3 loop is CASSPVSGSYNEQFF. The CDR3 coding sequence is TGTGCCAGCTCACCAGTTAGCGGGAGCTACAATGAGCAGTTCTTC. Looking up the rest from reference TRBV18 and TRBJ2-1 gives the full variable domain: NAGVMQNPRHLVRRRGQEARLRCSPMKGHSHVYWYRQLPEEGLKFMVYLQKENIIDESGMPKERFSAEFPKEGPSILRIQQVVRGDSAAYFCASSPVSGSYNEQFFGPGTRLTVL.

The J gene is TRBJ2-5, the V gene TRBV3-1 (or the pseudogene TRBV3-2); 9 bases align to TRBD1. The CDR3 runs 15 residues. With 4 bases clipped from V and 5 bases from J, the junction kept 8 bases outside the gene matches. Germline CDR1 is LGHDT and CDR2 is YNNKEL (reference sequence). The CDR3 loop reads CASSPGDRDLETQYF. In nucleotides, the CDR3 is TGTGCCAGCAGCCCCGGGGACAGGGATTTGGAGACCCAGTACTTC.

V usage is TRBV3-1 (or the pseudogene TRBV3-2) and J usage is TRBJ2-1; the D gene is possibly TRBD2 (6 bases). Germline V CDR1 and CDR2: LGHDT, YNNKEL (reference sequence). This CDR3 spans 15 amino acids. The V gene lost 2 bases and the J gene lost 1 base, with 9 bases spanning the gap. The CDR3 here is CASSQYSGSYNEQFF. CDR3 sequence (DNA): TGTGCCAGCAGCCAATACAGCGGGTCCTACAATGAGCAGTTCTTC.

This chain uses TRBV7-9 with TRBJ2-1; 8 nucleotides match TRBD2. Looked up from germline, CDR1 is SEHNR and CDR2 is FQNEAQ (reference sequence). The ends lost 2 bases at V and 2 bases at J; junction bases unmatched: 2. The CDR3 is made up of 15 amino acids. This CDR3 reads CASSLTGGPYNEQFF. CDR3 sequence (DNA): TGTGCCAGCAGCTTAACGGGAGGGCCCTACAATGAGCAGTTCTTC. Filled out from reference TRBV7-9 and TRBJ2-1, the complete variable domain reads DTGVSQNPRHKITKRGQNVTFRCDPISEHNRLYWYRQTLGQGPEFLTYFQNEAQLEKSRLLSDRFSAERPKGSFSTLEIQRTEQGDSAMYLCASSLTGGPYNEQFFGPGTRLTVL.

In DNA, the CDR3 is TGTGCCAGCTCACCACCTTCTAGGGAGGCCTACGAGCAGTACTTC. Translated, it gives CASSPPSREAYEQYF. The chain carries TRBV18 and TRBJ2-7; D might be TRBD2 (6 bases). Trimming cost V 0 bases and J 2 bases, with 11 bases left between them. The CDR3 has 15 amino acids. Germline V gene lookup returns CDR1 KGHSH and CDR2 LQKENI.

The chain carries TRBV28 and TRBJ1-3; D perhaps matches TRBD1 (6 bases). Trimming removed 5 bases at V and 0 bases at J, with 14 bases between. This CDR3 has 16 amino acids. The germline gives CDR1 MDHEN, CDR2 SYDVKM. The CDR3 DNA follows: TGTGCCAGCAGTCTAGGGACACGCCGCTCTGGAAACACCATATATTTT. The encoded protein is CASSLGTRRSGNTIYF.

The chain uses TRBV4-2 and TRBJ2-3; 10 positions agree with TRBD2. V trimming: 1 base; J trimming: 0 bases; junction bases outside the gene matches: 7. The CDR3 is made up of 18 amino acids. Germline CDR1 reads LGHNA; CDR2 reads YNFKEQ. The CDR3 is CASSQGTSGTASTDTQYF. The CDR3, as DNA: TGTGCCAGCAGCCAAGGGACTAGCGGAACCGCTAGCACAGATACGCAGTATTTT.

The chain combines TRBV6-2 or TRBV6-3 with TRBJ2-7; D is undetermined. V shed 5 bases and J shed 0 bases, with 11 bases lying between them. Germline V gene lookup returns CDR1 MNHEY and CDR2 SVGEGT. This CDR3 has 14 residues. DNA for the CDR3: TGTGCCAGCAGTATTAGGCGCGGCTCCTACGAGCAGTACTTC. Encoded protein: CASSIRRGSYEQYF.

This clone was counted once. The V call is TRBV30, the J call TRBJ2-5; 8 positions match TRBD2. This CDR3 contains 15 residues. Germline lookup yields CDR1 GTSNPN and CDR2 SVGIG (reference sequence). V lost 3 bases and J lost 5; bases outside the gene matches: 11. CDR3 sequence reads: CAWSADSGVEETQYF. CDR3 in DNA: TGTGCCTGGAGCGCCGATAGCGGGGTAGAGGAGACCCAGTACTTC.

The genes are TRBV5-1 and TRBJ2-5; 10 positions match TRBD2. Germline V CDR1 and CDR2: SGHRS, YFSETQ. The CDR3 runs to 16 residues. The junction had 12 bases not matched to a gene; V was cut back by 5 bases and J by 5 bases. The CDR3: CASRLRASGGDETQYF. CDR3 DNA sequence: TGCGCCAGCAGGCTAAGGGCTAGCGGGGGCGACGAGACCCAGTACTTC. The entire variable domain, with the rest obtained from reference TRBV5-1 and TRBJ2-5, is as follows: KAGVTQTPRYLIKTRGQQVTLSCSPISGHRSVSWYQQTPGQGLQFLFEYFSETQRNKGNFPGRFSGRQFSNSRSEMNVSTLELGDSALYLCASRLRASGGDETQYFGPGTRLLVL.

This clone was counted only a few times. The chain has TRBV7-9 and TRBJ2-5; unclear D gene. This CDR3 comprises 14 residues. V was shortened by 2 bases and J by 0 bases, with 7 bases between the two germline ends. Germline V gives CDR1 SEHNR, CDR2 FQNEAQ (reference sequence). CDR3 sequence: CASSLPPNQETQYF. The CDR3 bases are TGTGCCAGCAGCTTACCCCCTAACCAAGAGACCCAGTACTTC.

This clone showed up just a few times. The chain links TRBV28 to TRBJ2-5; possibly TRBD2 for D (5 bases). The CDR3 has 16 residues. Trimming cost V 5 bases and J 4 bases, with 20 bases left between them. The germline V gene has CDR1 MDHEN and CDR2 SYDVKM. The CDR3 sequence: CASSPPRTAGAETQYF. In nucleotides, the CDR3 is TGTGCCAGCAGTCCTCCACGGACGGCGGGTGCAGAGACCCAGTACTTC.

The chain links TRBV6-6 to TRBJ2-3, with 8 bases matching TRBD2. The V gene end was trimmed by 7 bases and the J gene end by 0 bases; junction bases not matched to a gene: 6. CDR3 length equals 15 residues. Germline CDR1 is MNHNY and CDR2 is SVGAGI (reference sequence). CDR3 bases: TGTGCCAGCACACAGACTAGCGCGAGCACAGATACGCAGTATTTT. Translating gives CASTQTSASTDTQYF.

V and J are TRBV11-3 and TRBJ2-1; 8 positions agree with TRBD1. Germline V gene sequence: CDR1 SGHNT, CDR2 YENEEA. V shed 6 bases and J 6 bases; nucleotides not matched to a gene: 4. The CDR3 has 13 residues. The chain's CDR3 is CASSFDRGNEQFF. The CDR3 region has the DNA TGTGCCAGCAGTTTTGACAGGGGCAATGAGCAGTTCTTC.

The CDR3 DNA sequence: TGTGCCAGCAGCCCTCGACAGGCTCAGGATTCACCCCTCCACTTT. This codes for CASSPRQAQDSPLHF. V usage is TRBV7-9 and J usage is TRBJ1-6; D is perhaps TRBD1 (6 bases). The length of the CDR3 is 15 residues. The V end was cut by 5 bases, the J end by 8 bases, with 16 bases between. The germline CDR1 and CDR2 sequences are SEHNR and FQNEAQ (reference sequence).